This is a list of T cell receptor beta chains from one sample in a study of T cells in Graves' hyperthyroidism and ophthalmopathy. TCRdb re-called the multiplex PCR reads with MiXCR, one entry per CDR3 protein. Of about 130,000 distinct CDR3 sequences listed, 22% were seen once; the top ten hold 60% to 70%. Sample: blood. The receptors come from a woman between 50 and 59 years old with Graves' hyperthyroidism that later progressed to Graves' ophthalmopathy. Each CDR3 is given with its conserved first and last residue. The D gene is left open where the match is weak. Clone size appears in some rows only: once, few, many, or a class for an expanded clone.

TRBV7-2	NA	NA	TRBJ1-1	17	CASRPLPPRQANTEAFF	TGTGCCAGCAGACCTCTCCCCCCAAGACAAGCGAACACTGAAGCTTTCTTT
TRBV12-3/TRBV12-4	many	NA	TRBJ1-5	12	CASRRHEQPQHF	TGTGCCAGCAGGAGACACGAGCAGCCCCAGCATTTT
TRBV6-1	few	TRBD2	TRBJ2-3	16	CASSRNSGAETDTQYF	TGTGCCAGCAGTCGAAATAGCGGGGCGGAGACAGATACGCAGTATTTT
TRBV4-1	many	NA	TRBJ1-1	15	CASSQAGGKVTEAFF	TGCGCCAGCAGCCAAGCGGGGGGGAAGGTTACTGAAGCTTTCTTT
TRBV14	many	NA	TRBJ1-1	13	CASSPLMNTEAFF	TGTGCCAGCAGCCCTCTGATGAACACTGAAGCTTTCTTT
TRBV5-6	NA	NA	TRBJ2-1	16	CASSGGGPSSYNEQFF	TGTGCCAGCAGCGGAGGTGGACCCAGCTCCTACAATGAGCAGTTCTTC
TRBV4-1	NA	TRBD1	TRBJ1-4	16	CASSPSWTGSNEKLFF	TGCGCCAGCAGCCCAAGTTGGACAGGGTCTAATGAAAAACTGTTTTTT
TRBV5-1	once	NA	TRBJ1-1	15	CASSPLGVLGTEAFF	TGCGCCAGCAGCCCCCTCGGCGTTCTTGGCACTGAAGCTTTCTTT
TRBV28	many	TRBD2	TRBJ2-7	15	CASSLDLAGPYEQYF	TGTGCCAGCAGTTTAGATCTAGCGGGACCCTACGAGCAGTACTTC
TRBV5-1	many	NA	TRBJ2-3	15	CASSLGGMSTDTQYF	TGCGCCAGCAGCTTGGGAGGGATGAGTACAGATACGCAGTATTTT
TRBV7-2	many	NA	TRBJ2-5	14	CASSFLGRGETQYF	TGTGCCAGCAGCTTCCTGGGCAGGGGAGAGACCCAGTACTTC
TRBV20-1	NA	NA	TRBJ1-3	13	CSARPNGRNTIYF	TGCAGTGCTAGGCCCAACGGTCGAAACACCATATATTTT